The count of the clone carrying this T cell receptor beta chain is one. The data stem from a study of blood T cell repertoires in COVID-19. The assay was immunoSEQ multiplex PCR, and TCRdb's table has in-frame clones only and misses some. The data hold 300,000 to 350,000 clones, with under 95% observed a single time. CDR1 and CDR2 (germline): SGDLS, YYNGEE. Deletions cut 3 bases from V and 1 base from J, with 16 bases between. The CDR3 is made up of 16 amino acids. Material for sequencing was peripheral blood. The chain is built from TRBV9 and TRBJ1-2, with D possibly TRBD1 on 6 matching bases. The sequence derives from a woman younger than 35 who had recovered from COVID-19. CDR3 bases: TGTGCCAGCAGCGGCCTTTACGGACAGATTAACTATGGCTACACCTTC. Translation gives CASSGLYGQINYGYTF.